The 22 T cell receptor beta chains presented below share a single source sample, sequenced in a study of T-cell memory formation after mild COVID-19. TCRdb reanalysed the 5' RACE reads using MiXCR and keeps one entry per CDR3 protein. The sample has about 470,000 distinct CDR3 sequences, about 23% seen once. Source material: PBMCs or a T cell subset sorted from them (not recorded which). The source of these receptors is an adult woman who had mild COVID-19 (a few samples of this study predate the infection). Cell type and time point are not known.

The chain recombines TRBV11-3 with TRBJ2-1; either TRBD1 or TRBD2 may supply D (5 bases each). Between the trimmed V and J ends, which lost 1 base and 3 bases, there was a span of 10 bases. The CDR3 loop spans 15 amino acids. Germline V lookup: CDR1 SGHNT, CDR2 YENEEA. DNA of the CDR3: TGTGCCAGCAGCTTAGGGGGGACGATCTACAATGAGCAGTTCTTC. It translates to CASSLGGTIYNEQFF.

This clonotype was seen a few times. The chain joins TRBV29-1 to TRBJ2-1; D assignment may be TRBD1 or TRBD2 (5 bases each). This CDR3 contains 14 residues. V lost 1 base to trimming and J lost 10 bases, with 17 bases between them. Germline V gene lookup returns CDR1 SQVTM and CDR2 ANQGSEA. CDR3 bases: TGCAGCGTTGAAGGACCGAGGGGATTTTACGAGCAGTTCTTC. Translating it yields CSVEGPRGFYEQFF.

This clonotype was found a few times. This chain joins TRBV5-1 and TRBJ1-1, with a weak D call TRBD1 (5 bases). Germline V gene data show CDR1 as SGHRS and CDR2 as YFSETQ. This CDR3 spans 14 amino acids. Trimming took 10 bases from V and 1 from J, leaving 17 bases between them. This CDR3 reads CASKLGTANTEAFF. In DNA form, the CDR3 reads TGCGCCTCAAAACTCGGGACGGCGAACACTGAAGCTTTCTTT. Based on the CDR3 plus reference TRBV5-1 and TRBJ1-1, the full variable domain is KAGVTQTPRYLIKTRGQQVTLSCSPISGHRSVSWYQQTPGQGLQFLFEYFSETQRNKGNFPGRFSGRQFSNSRSEMNVSTLELGDSALYLCASKLGTANTEAFFGQGTRLTVV.

The V call is TRBV24-1, the J call TRBJ1-1, with D possibly being TRBD1 (5 bases). This CDR3 is built from 15 residues. Germline lookup yields CDR1 KGHDR and CDR2 SFDVKD. V was clipped by 5 bases and J by 0 bases, with 12 bases between them. CDR3 in amino acids: CATSAAGNMNTEAFF. CDR3 in DNA: TGTGCCACCAGTGCCGCAGGGAACATGAACACTGAAGCTTTCTTT.

The table lists this clonotype with a few counts. The chain uses TRBV5-1 and TRBJ1-3, with a weak D call TRBD1 (5 bases). V lost 3 bases to trimming and J lost 0 bases, with 13 bases between them. Germline lookup yields CDR1 SGHRS and CDR2 YFSETQ. The CDR3 consists of 16 residues. The CDR3 spells CASSYGLGASGNTIYF. The CDR3 DNA reads TGCGCCAGCAGCTACGGACTAGGGGCCTCTGGAAACACCATATATTTT.

This clonotype has only a few counts. The gene calls are TRBV7-9 and TRBJ2-7; perhaps D is TRBD1 or TRBD2 (5 bases each). Trimming pared 7 bases from V and 5 bases from J, leaving 12 bases between. CDR1 SEHNR and CDR2 FQNEAQ come from the germline V gene (reference sequence). The CDR3 runs 12 residues. In nucleotides, the CDR3 is TGTGCCAGCAAGAGAGGGACCCACGAGCAGTACTTC. This codes for CASKRGTHEQYF. Supplemented by reference TRBV7-9 and TRBJ2-7, the full variable domain reads DTGVSQNPRHKITKRGQNVTFRCDPISEHNRLYWYRQTLGQGPEFLTYFQNEAQLEKSRLLSDRFSAERPKGSFSTLEIQRTEQGDSAMYLCASKRGTHEQYFGPGTRLTVT.

This clonotype was counted between two and nine times. The rearrangement joins TRBV2 to TRBJ1-2; possible D gene TRBD1, 5 bases. The CDR3 extends over 11 amino acids. Deletions cut 7 bases from V and 8 bases from J, with 11 bases between. Germline V gene data show CDR1 as SNHLY and CDR2 as FYNNEI. Here the CDR3 reads CASKPSGGYTF. DNA of the CDR3: TGTGCCAGCAAACCCTCAGGGGGCTACACCTTC.

This clonotype was detected a few times. The chain uses TRBV29-1 and TRBJ1-1; D unresolved. This CDR3 is 13 amino acids long. V gave up 6 bases and J gave up 1 base, with 12 bases separating them. Germline V gives CDR1 SQVTM, CDR2 ANQGSEA. This CDR3 reads CSVLPRWNTEAFF. Here the CDR3 DNA reads TGCAGCGTCCTGCCCCGATGGAACACTGAAGCTTTCTTT.

The V gene is TRBV5-1, the J gene TRBJ1-6; D gene uncertain. Trimming left V 0 bases short and J 10 bases short, with 14 bases between. Germline CDR1 SGHRS, CDR2 YFSETQ. There are 15 residues in the CDR3. In DNA form, the CDR3 reads TGCGCCAGCAGCTTGGTGGACGGGATTTCCTCACCCCTCCACTTT. Protein product: CASSLVDGISSPLHF.

This clonotype was counted a single time. The CDR3: CASSFSGGWGETQYF. The CDR3 DNA sequence: TGTGCCAGCAGCTTTAGCGGGGGATGGGGGGAGACCCAGTACTTC. The V and J genes are TRBV7-3 and TRBJ2-5; the match to TRBD2 covers 9 bases. The V gene end was trimmed by 3 bases and the J gene end by 5 bases; junction bases not matched to a gene: 7. Germline assignment: CDR1 SGHTA and CDR2 FQGTGA. This CDR3 region has 15 residues. The whole variable domain, filled in from reference TRBV7-3 and TRBJ2-5, reads GAGVSQTPSNKVTEKGKYVELRCDPISGHTALYWYRQSLGQGPEFLIYFQGTGAADDSGLPNDRFFAVRPEGSVSTLKIQRTERGDSAVYLCASSFSGGWGETQYFGPGTRLLVL.

This clonotype was picked up a small number of times. Written as DNA, the CDR3 is TGTGCCAGCAGTGACTCGATCGAGAGGGGTGAGCAGTTCTTC. Its translation: CASSDSIERGEQFF. V is TRBV6-4 and J is TRBJ2-1; D tentatively fits TRBD1 or TRBD2 (5 bases each). The V end lost 0 bases, the J end lost 9 bases, and 12 bases lay between the germline ends. CDR3 size: 14 residues. CDR1 and CDR2 from the germline V gene are MRHNA and SNTAGT.

This clonotype was seen a few times. V usage is TRBV7-9 and J usage is TRBJ2-7; D is unresolved. CDR3 length: 12 amino acids. V lost 2 bases and J 5 bases, leaving 7 bases between the germline ends. Germline values: CDR1 SEHNR, CDR2 FQNEAQ (reference sequence). CDR3 protein: CASSLSLNEQYF. CDR3 nucleotides: TGTGCCAGCAGCTTATCTTTGAACGAGCAGTACTTC.

J is TRBJ2-1 and V is TRBV30; D not resolved. Germline V gene sequence: CDR1 GTSNPN, CDR2 SVGIG (reference sequence). The CDR3 extends over 12 amino acids. V gave up 2 bases and J gave up 8 bases, with 10 bases separating them. For the CDR3, the DNA is TGTGCCTGGAGTCCGTCAGTCCATGAGCAGTTCTTC. This encodes CAWSPSVHEQFF.

The V call is TRBV28, the J call TRBJ2-7; D is ambiguous. The CDR3 has 12 amino acids. The V gene's germline CDR1 is MDHEN and CDR2 SYDVKM. V was clipped by 6 bases and J by 7 bases, with 13 bases between them. The CDR3 bases are TGTGCCAGCAGCCTGACCTTGGGGGAGCAGTACTTC. As protein: CASSLTLGEQYF.

This clonotype was counted only a few times. The genes are TRBV15 and TRBJ2-3, with D tentatively TRBD2 (5 bases). CDR3 length equals 12 residues. The germline V gene encodes CDR1 LNHNV and CDR2 YYDKDF (reference sequence). The ends were cut back, 3 bases at V and 14 bases at J, with 15 bases in the middle. CDR3: CATSSNSVARYF. As DNA, the CDR3 is TGTGCCACCAGCAGTAATAGCGTGGCTCGGTATTTT.

This chain connects TRBV4-1 to TRBJ2-3; 8 bases line up with TRBD2. Germline CDR1 reads MGHRA; CDR2 reads YSYEKL. With 1 base clipped from V and 0 bases from J, the junction kept 3 bases outside the gene matches. CDR3 length equals 16 residues. The CDR3 DNA sequence: TGCGCCAGCAGCCAAGGGCGGGGGGCCAGCACAGATACGCAGTATTTT. Protein sequence: CASSQGRGASTDTQYF.

This clonotype has a handful of counts. The chain combines TRBV12-3 or TRBV12-4 with TRBJ2-1; 12 bases map to TRBD2. Germline trimming cut 5 bases from V and 8 bases from J; bases unmatched to any gene: 10. The CDR3 totals 16 residues. The CDR3 DNA reads TGTGCCAGCAGTGATTCTAGCGGGAGGGCCCTGCATGAGCAGTTCTTC. It yields the protein CASSDSSGRALHEQFF.

The J gene is TRBJ2-3, the V gene TRBV6-5, with TRBD2 matching over 7 bases. J gave up 6 bases and V 5 bases, and 14 bases lay outside the gene matches. The CDR3 has 16 amino acids. Germline CDR1 is MNHEY and CDR2 is SVGAGI. CDR3 nucleotide sequence: TGTGCCAGCAGTCGGTCCTCGGGAGGACCTATGGATACGCAGTATTTT. It translates to CASSRSSGGPMDTQYF.

In its sample, this clonotype was seen a few times. The chain couples TRBV5-1 to TRBJ2-7; 10 bases are shared with TRBD1. CDR1 is SGHRS and CDR2 is YFSETQ in the germline V gene. The V segment lost 5 bases and the J segment 4 bases; nucleotides outside the gene matches: 0. The CDR3 runs 12 residues. CDR3 DNA: TGCGCCAGCAGGGGACAGGGGTACGAGCAGTACTTC. Protein product: CASRGQGYEQYF.

This clonotype was observed a handful of times. V is TRBV15 and J is TRBJ2-7; 8 bases map to TRBD1. The CDR3 is 13 amino acids. Trimming cost V 6 bases and J 6 bases; bases outside gene matches: 7. CDR1 and CDR2 (germline): LNHNV, YYDKDF (reference sequence). DNA for the CDR3: TGTGCCACCAGTCCGACAGGGGCGTCCGAGCAGTACTTC. Its translation: CATSPTGASEQYF. Together with reference TRBV15 and TRBJ2-7, the CDR3 gives the full variable domain: DAMVIQNPRYQVTQFGKPVTLSCSQTLNHNVMYWYQQKSSQAPKLLFHYYDKDFNNEADTPDNFQSRRPNTSFCFLDIRSPGLGDTAMYLCATSPTGASEQYFGPGTRLTVT.

This clonotype was seen a handful of times. The V and J genes are TRBV12-3 or TRBV12-4 and TRBJ2-7, with TRBD1 identical over 7 bases. The CDR3 runs to 14 residues. V shed 7 bases and J 3 bases; nucleotides not matched to a gene: 9. The CDR3 region is CASTTPGQNYEQYF. DNA of the CDR3: TGTGCCAGCACAACTCCGGGACAGAACTACGAGCAGTACTTC.

This clonotype turned up a few times. The chain couples TRBV7-9 to TRBJ1-1, with 7 bases identical to TRBD1. The CDR3 spans 15 residues. Trimming cost V 1 base and J 1 base; bases outside gene matches: 3. The germline V gene has CDR1 SEHNR and CDR2 FQNEAQ (reference sequence). The CDR3 sequence: CASSLGGQSNTEAFF. The CDR3 DNA follows: TGTGCCAGCAGCTTAGGGGGACAGTCGAACACTGAAGCTTTCTTT.